This passage covers 17 T cell receptor beta chains from one sample sequenced in a study of blood T cells in healthy people across ages (dated by TCRdb to the mid-2010s). The receptor library was made with 5' RACE. Sequencing took place on an Illumina HiSeq 2500. The second PCR ran for about 7 to 11 cycles and used a J-beta primer mix along with a sample-barcoded 5' primer. TCRdb trimmed public reads at Q25 via fastp, called clones via MiXCR and kept in-frame beta chains. Identical CDR3 proteins give one entry, which carries the most common genes and DNA. In this sample the table shows over 1.5 million distinct CDR3 sequences, 49% of which occur a single time. Together, the top ten hold 2% to 2.5% of the sample. The sample comprised blood. Receptor source: a woman aged 40-49 years in good health.

The chain recombines TRBV5-1 with TRBJ2-7; TRBD2 might be the D (5 bases). Germline values: CDR1 SGHRS, CDR2 YFSETQ. The CDR3 extends over 16 amino acids. V was cut by 0 bases and J by 2 bases, with 15 bases left in between. The CDR3 reads CASSLAFVGLPYEQYF. DNA of the CDR3: TGCGCCAGCAGCTTGGCCTTCGTCGGACTTCCCTACGAGCAGTACTTC.

This clonotype appeared a few times. J is TRBJ2-1 and V is TRBV9, with 8 positions matching TRBD2. Germline V gene sequence: CDR1 SGDLS, CDR2 YYNGEE. V gave up 3 bases and J gave up 4 bases; unmatched junction bases: 6. The CDR3 contains 15 residues. This chain's CDR3 is CASSAGGGAYNEQFF. CDR3 nucleotides: TGTGCCAGCAGCGCGGGGGGGGGCGCATACAATGAGCAGTTCTTC.

This clonotype was seen only a few times. The chain joins TRBV21-1 to TRBJ2-1; TRBD1 is the table's D call and was not checked against the DNA. TRBV21-1 is a pseudogene locus. This CDR3 is built from 17 residues. CDR3 protein: CASSRRTRAPFYNEQFF. The CDR3 nucleotides read TGTGCCAGCAGCAGGAGGACACGAGCCCCCTTTTACAATGAGCAGTTCTTC.

The rearrangement links TRBV20-1 to TRBJ2-3; 13 nucleotides agree with TRBD2. The CDR3 is 16 amino acids. V trimming: 3 bases; J trimming: 3 bases; junction bases outside the gene matches: 6. Germline V gene lookup returns CDR1 DFQATT and CDR2 SNEGSKA (reference sequence). The CDR3 protein is CSASRLAGGLTDTQYF. CDR3 coding DNA: TGCAGTGCTAGTAGACTAGCGGGGGGTCTAACAGATACGCAGTATTTT.

The table lists this clonotype with a few counts. CDR3 sequence: CSVPGNYPYEQYF. Written as DNA, the CDR3 is TGCAGCGTTCCCGGCAACTACCCCTACGAGCAGTACTTC. V gene TRBV29-1 combines with J gene TRBJ2-7; no definite D call. CDR1 SQVTM and CDR2 ANQGSEA come from the germline V gene. Trimming left V 5 bases short and J 2 bases short, with 13 bases between. This CDR3 has 13 amino acids.

This clonotype turned up a few times. The chain joins TRBV25-1 to TRBJ2-3; D remains ambiguous. Germline CDR1 MGHDK, CDR2 SYGVNS. Trimming removed 2 bases from V and 5 bases from J, with 14 bases in between. This CDR3 has 15 residues. CDR3 in amino acids: CASSEDSLSLDTQYF. In DNA, the CDR3 is TGTGCCAGCAGTGAAGATTCCCTCTCGCTAGATACGCAGTATTTT.

The rearrangement links TRBV4-2 to TRBJ2-5, with TRBD2 matching 10 bases. Germline CDR1 reads LGHNA; CDR2 reads YNFKEQ. CDR3 length: 16 amino acids. V trimming: 0 bases; J trimming: 5 bases; junction bases outside the gene matches: 6. The CDR3 reads CASSQDKQRGGETQYF. The CDR3 DNA is TGTGCCAGCAGCCAAGACAAGCAGCGGGGGGGCGAGACCCAGTACTTC.

The rearrangement uses TRBV6-5 and TRBJ2-1; a possible D gene is TRBD2 (5 bases). Germline values: CDR1 MNHEY, CDR2 SVGAGI. Between the trimmed V and J ends, which lost 2 bases and 9 bases, there was a span of 20 bases. The CDR3 loop spans 16 amino acids. CDR3 nucleotide sequence: TGTGCCAGCAGTTACGGCCAACTAGGATACTTGAGTGAGCAGTTCTTC. Encoded protein: CASSYGQLGYLSEQFF.

A few counts support this clonotype. This sequence joins TRBV2 and TRBJ2-5; TRBD1 agrees at 9 bases. V gave up 6 bases and J gave up 2 bases; unmatched junction bases: 7. Germline V gene data show CDR1 as SNHLY and CDR2 as FYNNEI. This CDR3 comprises 15 residues. The CDR3 reads CASSGRTGAQETQYF. DNA for the CDR3: TGTGCCAGCAGCGGTCGGACAGGGGCTCAAGAGACCCAGTACTTC. The whole variable domain, filled in from reference TRBV2 and TRBJ2-5, reads EPEVTQTPSHQVTQMGQEVILRCVPISNHLYFYWYRQILGQKVEFLVSFYNNEISEKSEIFDDQFSVERPDGSNFTLKIRSTKLEDSAMYFCASSGRTGAQETQYFGPGTRLLVL.

V usage is TRBV7-2 and J usage is TRBJ2-5, with D perhaps being TRBD1 or TRBD2 (6 bases each). The germline V gene encodes CDR1 SGHTA and CDR2 FQGNSA. Trimming pared 1 base from V and 6 bases from J, leaving 12 bases between. This CDR3 region has 14 residues. The CDR3 nucleotides read TGTGCCAGCAGCTTAGGGGGGGCAGTGCAGACCCAGTACTTC. This encodes CASSLGGAVQTQYF.

The chain carries TRBV21-1 and TRBJ2-3; TRBD1 was called by the table and not checked on the DNA. TRBV21-1 is a listed pseudogene. The CDR3 is 20 amino acids. CDR3 coding DNA: TGTGCCAGCTCCCCCGAGCCCAGAAGACAGGGGCCTTTTCGTATGGATACGCAGTATTTT. The encoded protein is CASSPEPRRQGPFRMDTQYF.

Only a few counts were recorded for this clonotype. The chain links TRBV7-3 to TRBJ2-3, with TRBD1 identical over 8 bases. CDR1 is SGHTA, CDR2 FQGTGA, per germline. With V trimmed by 2 bases and J by 2 bases, 6 bases remained unmatched. This CDR3 spans 16 amino acids. This chain's CDR3 is CASSLARTGFTDTQYF. The CDR3 region has the DNA TGTGCCAGCAGCTTAGCCCGGACAGGGTTCACAGATACGCAGTATTTT.

The table lists this clonotype with a few counts. CDR3 residues: CASSLAGHQGVQYF. DNA for the CDR3: TGTGCCAGCAGCTTAGCGGGGCATCAGGGGGTGCAGTACTTC. The rearrangement uses TRBV7-2 and TRBJ2-7; 7 bases map to TRBD1. Per the germline V gene, CDR1 is SGHTA and CDR2 is FQGNSA. CDR3 length: 14 residues. Unmatched junction bases numbered 8, after V lost 0 bases and J lost 9 bases.

The chain uses TRBV24-1 and TRBJ2-1; 7 bases are a match to TRBD1. CDR1 is KGHDR, CDR2 SFDVKD, per germline. V gave up 6 bases and J gave up 8 bases; unmatched junction bases: 9. The CDR3 runs 14 residues. The chain's CDR3 is CATSPGQSVDEQFF. CDR3 DNA sequence: TGTGCCACCAGTCCGGGACAGAGTGTCGATGAGCAGTTCTTC.

The rearrangement joins TRBV20-1 to TRBJ1-1, with a possible D match to TRBD1 (6 bases). Germline V gene sequence: CDR1 DFQATT, CDR2 SNEGSKA (reference sequence). The V gene lost 5 bases and the J gene lost 7 bases, with 11 bases spanning the gap. CDR3 size: 11 residues. The CDR3 protein is CSAPRDIEAFF. The CDR3 coding sequence is TGCAGTGCTCCTCGGGACATTGAAGCTTTCTTT.

This clonotype was seen more than once but under ten times. The genes are TRBV15 and TRBJ1-4, with a tentative D call TRBD1 (6 bases). V lost 5 bases to trimming and J lost 0 bases, with 13 bases between them. The CDR3 consists of 16 residues. Germline CDR1 LNHNV, CDR2 YYDKDF (reference sequence). Here the CDR3 reads CATSPRGPTTNEKLFF. The CDR3 DNA sequence: TGTGCCACCAGCCCCCGGGGGCCAACAACTAATGAAAAACTGTTTTTT.

This chain joins TRBV12-3 or TRBV12-4 and TRBJ2-7; possible D gene TRBD1, 5 bases. V lost 5 bases, J lost 3 bases, and 14 bases lay in between. The CDR3 consists of 14 residues. DNA of the CDR3: TGTGCCAGCAGTGTAGTAGGGGAAAACTACGAGCAGTACTTC. Its translation is CASSVVGENYEQYF.